These 3 T cell receptor beta chains originate from one sample sequenced in a study of neurological immune-mediated disorders. TCRdb redid the calling of the 5' RACE reads with MiXCR, one entry per CDR3 protein. The sample lists 35,000 to 45,000 distinct CDR3 sequences; approximately 10% were seen once. The specimen sequenced was CD4+ T cells from blood. These receptor sequences come from a woman in her twenties or thirties with HTLV-1-associated myelopathy (HAM/TSP).

This clonotype was seen repeatedly, ten times or more. The CDR3 nucleotides read TGCAGCGTTGAATTCGGGGAAACCTACGAGCAGTACTTC. Protein product: CSVEFGETYEQYF. The chain links TRBV29-1 to TRBJ2-7; the D gene is possibly TRBD2 (5 bases). Germline CDR1 reads SQVTM; CDR2 reads ANQGSEA. This CDR3 has 13 amino acids. The V and J ends lost 2 bases and 2 bases respectively, with 10 bases between them.

In its sample, this clonotype was seen many times. V gene TRBV5-1 combines with J gene TRBJ1-1; D is possibly TRBD1 (5 bases). The germline V and J ends were trimmed by 4 bases and 1 base, with 20 bases remaining between them. CDR3 length: 17 residues. The germline V gene has CDR1 SGHRS and CDR2 YFSETQ. The CDR3 reads CASSPNPSRGSNTEAFF. The CDR3 DNA follows: TGCGCCAGCAGCCCAAACCCCTCCCGGGGGTCGAACACTGAAGCTTTCTTT.

Ten or more counts support this clonotype. The genes are TRBV9 and TRBJ2-4; the D is unclear. The CDR3 has 15 residues. The V gene lost 0 bases and the J gene lost 2 bases, with 9 bases spanning the gap. Germline V gene sequence: CDR1 SGDLS, CDR2 YYNGEE. The CDR3 nucleotides read TGTGCCAGCAGCGTAGACCCCCACCCCAAAAACATTCAGTACTTC. It is translated as CASSVDPHPKNIQYF.